This T cell receptor (beta chain) came from a study of T cells in Graves' hyperthyroidism and ophthalmopathy. Study information: Peripheral blood was collected at initial diagnosis, before any treatment.

Researchers amplified the TCR beta CDR3 regions from RNA transcripts. TCR CDR3 underwent first-round RT-PCR with the HTBI primer set. Each CDR3 protein gets one entry after TCRdb re-called the multiplex PCR reads with MiXCR. The table shows a few hundred thousand distinct CDR3 sequences, with approximately 14% occurring only once. Blood was obtained at the first hyperthyroidism diagnosis, which preceded any ophthalmopathy symptoms. Study results and limitations: Ophthalmopathy stood apart from stable hyperthyroidism in a 13 V-J model.

This clonotype has at least ten counts. Its antigen remains unknown. Material for sequencing was blood. The sequence was obtained from a woman aged 45 to 65 with Graves' hyperthyroidism that later progressed to Graves' ophthalmopathy.

The CDR3 DNA sequence: TGTGCCGGCGGGAGGCGCTCCTACAATGAGCAGTTCTTC. It specifies CAGGRRSYNEQFF. The rearrangement links TRBV6-1 to TRBJ2-1, with 8 bases matching TRBD2. Per the germline V gene, CDR1 is MNHNS and CDR2 is SASEGT. CDR3 size: 13 residues. V trimming: 11 bases; J trimming: 0 bases; junction bases outside the gene matches: 3.